The next 2 T cell receptor beta chains were all read from a single sample in a study of control samples from healthy donors and cancer patients. Generated by immunoSEQ multiplex PCR, the TCRdb table keeps only in-frame clones and is missing some. Among 130,000 to 150,000 clones listed, approximately 94% were seen once. The specimen was blood. The receptor source for this set is a man younger than 30 in good health.

The rearrangement joins TRBV7-2 to TRBJ1-1; 9 positions agree with TRBD1. Germline assignment: CDR1 SGHTA and CDR2 FQGNSA. After removal of 2 bases from V and 13 bases from J, the junction contained 8 bases not matched to a gene. The CDR3 length is 13 residues. The CDR3 loop is CASSLSRQGDFFF. CDR3 DNA sequence: TGTGCCAGCAGCTTATCTAGACAGGGGGATTTTTTCTTT.

V is TRBV5-4 and J is TRBJ2-2, with TRBD2 as a possible D gene (5 bases). Per the germline V gene, CDR1 is SGHNT and CDR2 is YYREEE (reference sequence). Between the trimmed V and J ends, which lost 0 bases and 3 bases, there was a span of 15 bases. The CDR3 extends over 17 amino acids. The CDR3 nucleotides read TGTGCCAGCAGCTTGGAAGCTAGAGGGCTGCACACCGGGGAGCTGTTTTTT. Translating it yields CASSLEARGLHTGELFF.